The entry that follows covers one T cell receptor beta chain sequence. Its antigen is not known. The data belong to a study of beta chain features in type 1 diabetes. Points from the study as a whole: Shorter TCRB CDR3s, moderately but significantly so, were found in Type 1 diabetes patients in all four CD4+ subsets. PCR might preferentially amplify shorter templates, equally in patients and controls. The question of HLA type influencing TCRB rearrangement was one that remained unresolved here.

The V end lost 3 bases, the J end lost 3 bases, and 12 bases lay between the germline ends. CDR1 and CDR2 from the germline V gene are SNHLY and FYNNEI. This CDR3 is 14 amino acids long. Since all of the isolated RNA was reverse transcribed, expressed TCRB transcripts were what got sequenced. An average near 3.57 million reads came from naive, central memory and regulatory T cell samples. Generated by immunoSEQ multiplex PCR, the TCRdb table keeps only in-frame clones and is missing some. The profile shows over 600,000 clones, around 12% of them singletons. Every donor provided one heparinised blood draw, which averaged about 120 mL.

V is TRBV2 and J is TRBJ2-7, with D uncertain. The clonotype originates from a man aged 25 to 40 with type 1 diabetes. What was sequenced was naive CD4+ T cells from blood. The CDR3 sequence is CASSEGSAHYEQYF. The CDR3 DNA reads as TGTGCCAGCAGTGAGGGCTCAGCTCACTACGAGCAGTACTTC.